This T cell receptor (beta chain) was recovered during a study of T cell repertoires in cytomegalovirus infection. Overall study context: It was the public TCR beta signatures that indicated both CMV infection and matching HLA type.

Study-level points and caveats: Clonotype analysis showed dominance of the ex vivo response by HLA-C-restricted CMV-specific TCR beta clonotypes.

TCRdb reprocessed the reads via MiXCR and lists one record per CDR3 protein. This sample has 350,000 to 450,000 distinct CDR3 sequences; roughly 18% occur once, and the top ten carry roughly 9%. The J segment lost 6 bases and the V segment lost 5 bases, leaving 6 bases of the junction unmatched. The germline V gene has CDR1 ENHRY and CDR2 SYGVKD. The CDR3 loop spans 14 amino acids. Notes on this clonotype: Its antigen is unidentified.

The chain has TRBV10-3 and TRBJ2-2; 7 bases agree with TRBD1. The receptor was isolated from a human donor in good health (CMV status not recorded). Some clones in this sample may be carry-over from other donors' samples. The sequenced sample consisted of PBMCs. The CDR3 nucleotides read TGTGCCATCAGTCCACCCGACAGGGCCGGGGAGCTGTTTTTT. It codes for CAISPPDRAGELFF.